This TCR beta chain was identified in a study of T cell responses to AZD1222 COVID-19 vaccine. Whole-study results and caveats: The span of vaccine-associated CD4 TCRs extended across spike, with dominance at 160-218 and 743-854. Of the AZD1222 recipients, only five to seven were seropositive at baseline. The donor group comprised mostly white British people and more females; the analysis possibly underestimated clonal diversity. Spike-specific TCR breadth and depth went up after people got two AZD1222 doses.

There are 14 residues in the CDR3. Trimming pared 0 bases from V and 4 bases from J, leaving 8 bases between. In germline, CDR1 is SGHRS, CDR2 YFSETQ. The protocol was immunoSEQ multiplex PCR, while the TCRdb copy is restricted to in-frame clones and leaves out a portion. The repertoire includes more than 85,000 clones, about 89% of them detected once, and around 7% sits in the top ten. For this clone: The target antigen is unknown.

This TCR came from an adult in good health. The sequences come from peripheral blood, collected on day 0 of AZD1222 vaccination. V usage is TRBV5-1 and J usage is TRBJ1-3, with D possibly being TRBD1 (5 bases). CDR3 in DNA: TGCGCCAGCAGCTTGGGAGCAGGGGGAAACACCATATATTTT. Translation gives CASSLGAGGNTIYF.